The 9 T cell receptor beta chains below were found in one sample sequenced in a study of T cell responses to AZD1222 COVID-19 vaccine. Clones were sequenced by immunoSEQ multiplex PCR, and TCRdb holds only the in-frame ones, with some missing. The profile shows 140,000 or so clones, roughly 94% of them singletons. The sequenced sample was peripheral blood, obtained on day 0 of AZD1222 vaccination. These receptors all stem from an adult in good health.

The CDR3 DNA follows: TGTGCCAGCAGCTTGAGGACAGTAGAGACCCAGTACTTC. This translates into CASSLRTVETQYF. The chain is built from TRBV5-4 and TRBJ2-5, with D possibly TRBD1 on 6 matching bases. The germline V and J ends were trimmed by 1 base and 4 bases, with 8 bases remaining between them. Germline assignment: CDR1 SGHNT and CDR2 YYREEE (reference sequence). The CDR3 contains 13 residues.

The chain links TRBV6-2 or TRBV6-3 to TRBJ2-3, with D maybe TRBD2 (6 bases). Germline V gene data show CDR1 as MNHEY and CDR2 as SVGEGT. This CDR3 is built from 16 residues. V was shortened by 0 bases and J by 2 bases, with 12 bases between the two germline ends. This CDR3 is CASSYSGGDLTDTQYF. The DNA for the CDR3 is TGTGCCAGCAGTTACTCTGGCGGGGATCTCACAGATACGCAGTATTTT.

This chain links TRBV19 with TRBJ1-6; D not resolved. Germline CDR1 is LNHDA and CDR2 is SQIVND (reference sequence). V lost 1 base and J 0 bases, leaving 10 bases between the germline ends. The CDR3 is 17 residues long. CDR3 sequence: CASSIGTRASYNSPLHF. The CDR3 DNA is TGTGCCAGTAGTATAGGAACCCGGGCCTCCTATAATTCACCCCTCCACTTT. The full variable domain, in which reference TRBV19 and TRBJ1-6 provide the parts outside the CDR3, is DGGITQSPKYLFRKEGQNVTLSCEQNLNHDAMYWYRQDPGQGLRLIYYSQIVNDFQKGDIAEGYSVSREKKESFPLTVTSAQKNPTAFYLCASSIGTRASYNSPLHFGNGTRLTVT.

CDR3 DNA sequence: TGTGCCAGCAGCCAAAGCCTCTATCAGCCCCAGCATTTT. Protein sequence: CASSQSLYQPQHF. J is TRBJ1-5 and V is TRBV3-1 (or the pseudogene TRBV3-2); D ambiguous. The length of the CDR3 is 13 residues. Germline lookup yields CDR1 LGHDT and CDR2 YNNKEL (reference sequence). V lost 2 bases and J 5 bases, leaving 7 bases between the germline ends.

This chain uses TRBV19 with TRBJ1-2; 9 bases agree with TRBD1. Trimming cost V 4 bases and J 8 bases; bases outside gene matches: 5. There are 13 residues in the CDR3. Looked up from germline, CDR1 is LNHDA and CDR2 is SQIVND (reference sequence). CDR3 amino acids: CASSTRTGEGYTF. The CDR3 DNA reads as TGTGCCAGTAGTACCCGGACAGGGGAGGGCTACACCTTC.

The V and J genes are TRBV28 and TRBJ2-2, with D perhaps matching TRBD2 (7 bases). The V end lost 6 bases, the J end lost 13 bases, and 15 bases lay between the germline ends. The CDR3 extends over 12 amino acids. Germline loops: CDR1 MDHEN, CDR2 SYDVKM. The CDR3 DNA reads TGTGCCAGCAGCCTGGGGGGGCGAGGGCTGTTTTTT. It yields the protein CASSLGGRGLFF.

V is TRBV7-9 and J is TRBJ2-1, with 9 bases fitting TRBD1. From germline, CDR1 is SEHNR and CDR2 FQNEAQ (reference sequence). The J segment lost 8 bases and the V segment lost 5 bases, leaving 10 bases of the junction unmatched. The CDR3 is 15 residues long. The CDR3 region is CASSPGTGRGHEQFF. The CDR3 nucleotides read TGTGCCAGCAGCCCCGGGACAGGGAGAGGCCATGAGCAGTTCTTC.

J is TRBJ1-4 and V is TRBV19; D might be TRBD1 (5 bases). V lost 6 bases and J lost 7, with 12 bases in between. This CDR3 has 13 residues. Germline CDR1 and CDR2: LNHDA and SQIVND (reference sequence). The CDR3 DNA reads as TGTGCCAGTAGGTCAAGGGGCGCTGAAAAACTGTTTTTT. It encodes CASRSRGAEKLFF.

The chain links TRBV2 to TRBJ1-6; D gene unclear. Deletions cut 5 bases from V and 7 bases from J, with 15 bases between. This CDR3 has 15 amino acids. Germline-derived CDR1 and CDR2 are SNHLY and FYNNEI. For the CDR3, the DNA is TGTGCCAGCAGTATTGACTTCCCGACCAATTCACCCCTCCACTTT. This translates into CASSIDFPTNSPLHF.